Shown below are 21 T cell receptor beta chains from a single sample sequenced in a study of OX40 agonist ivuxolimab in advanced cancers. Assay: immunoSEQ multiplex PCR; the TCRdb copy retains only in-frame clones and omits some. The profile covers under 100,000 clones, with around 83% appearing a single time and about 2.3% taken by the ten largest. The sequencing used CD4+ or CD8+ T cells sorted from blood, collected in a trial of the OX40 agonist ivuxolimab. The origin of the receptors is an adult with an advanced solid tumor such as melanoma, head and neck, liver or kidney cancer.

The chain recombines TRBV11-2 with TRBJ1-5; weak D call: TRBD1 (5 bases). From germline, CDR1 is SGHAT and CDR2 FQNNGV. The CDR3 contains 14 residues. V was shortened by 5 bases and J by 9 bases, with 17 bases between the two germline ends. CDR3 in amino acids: CASSPTQWGGPQHF. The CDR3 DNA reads TGTGCCAGCAGCCCCACCCAGTGGGGGGGGCCCCAGCATTTT.

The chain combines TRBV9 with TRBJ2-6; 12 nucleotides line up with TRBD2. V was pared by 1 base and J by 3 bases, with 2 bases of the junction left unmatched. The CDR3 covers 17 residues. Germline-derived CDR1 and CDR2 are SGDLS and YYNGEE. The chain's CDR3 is CASSVLAGGHGANVLTF. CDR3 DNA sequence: TGTGCCAGCAGCGTACTAGCGGGGGGGCATGGGGCCAACGTCCTGACTTTC.

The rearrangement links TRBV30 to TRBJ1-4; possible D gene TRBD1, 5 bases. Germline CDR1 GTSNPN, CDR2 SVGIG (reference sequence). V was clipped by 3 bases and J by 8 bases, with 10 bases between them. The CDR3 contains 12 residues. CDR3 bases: TGTGCCTGGAGCGAGGGGTACGAAAAACTGTTTTTT. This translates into CAWSEGYEKLFF.

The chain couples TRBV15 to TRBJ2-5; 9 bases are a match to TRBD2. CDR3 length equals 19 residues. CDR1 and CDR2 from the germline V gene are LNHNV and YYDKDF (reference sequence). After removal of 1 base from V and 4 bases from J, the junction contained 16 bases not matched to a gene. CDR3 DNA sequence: TGTGCCACCAGCAGAGTTGGTGGTAGCGGGGGCCCCGAGGGAGAGACCCAGTACTTC. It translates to CATSRVGGSGGPEGETQYF.

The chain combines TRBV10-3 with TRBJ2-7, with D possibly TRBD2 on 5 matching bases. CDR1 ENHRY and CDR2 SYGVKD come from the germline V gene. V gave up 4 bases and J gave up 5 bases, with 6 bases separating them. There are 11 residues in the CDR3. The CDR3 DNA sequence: TGTGCCATCAGTGCCGGGGACGAGCAGTACTTC. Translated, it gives CAISAGDEQYF.

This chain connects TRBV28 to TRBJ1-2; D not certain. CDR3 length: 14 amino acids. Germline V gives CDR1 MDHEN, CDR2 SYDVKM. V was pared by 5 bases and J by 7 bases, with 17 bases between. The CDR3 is CASSETRAVGGYTF. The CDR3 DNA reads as TGTGCCAGCAGTGAGACGCGGGCCGTGGGTGGCTACACCTTC.

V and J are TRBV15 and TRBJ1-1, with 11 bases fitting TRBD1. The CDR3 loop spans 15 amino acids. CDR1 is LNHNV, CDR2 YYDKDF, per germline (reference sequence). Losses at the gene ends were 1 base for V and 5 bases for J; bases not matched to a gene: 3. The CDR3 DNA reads TGTGCCACCAGCAGAGCCGGGACAGGGGGGACTGAAGCTTTCTTT. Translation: CATSRAGTGGTEAFF.

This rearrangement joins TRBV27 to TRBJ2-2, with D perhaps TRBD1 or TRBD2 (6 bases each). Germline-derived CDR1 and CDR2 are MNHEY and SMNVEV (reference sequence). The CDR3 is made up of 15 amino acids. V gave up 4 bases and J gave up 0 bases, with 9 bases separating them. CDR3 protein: CASSSRGANTGELFF. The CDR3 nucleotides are TGTGCCAGCAGTTCGAGGGGGGCGAACACCGGGGAGCTGTTTTTT.

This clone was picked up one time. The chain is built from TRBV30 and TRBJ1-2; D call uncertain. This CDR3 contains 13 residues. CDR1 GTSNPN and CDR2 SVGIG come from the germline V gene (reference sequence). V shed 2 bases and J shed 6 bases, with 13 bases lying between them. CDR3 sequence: CAWSSGLTDGYTF. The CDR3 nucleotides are TGTGCCTGGAGTTCGGGGTTAACAGATGGCTACACCTTC. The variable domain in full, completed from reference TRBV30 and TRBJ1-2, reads SQTIHQWPATLVQPVGSPLSLECTVEGTSNPNLYWYRQAAGRGLQLLFYSVGIGQISSEVPQNLSASRPQDRQFILSSKKLLLSDSGFYLCAWSSGLTDGYTFGSGTRLTVV.

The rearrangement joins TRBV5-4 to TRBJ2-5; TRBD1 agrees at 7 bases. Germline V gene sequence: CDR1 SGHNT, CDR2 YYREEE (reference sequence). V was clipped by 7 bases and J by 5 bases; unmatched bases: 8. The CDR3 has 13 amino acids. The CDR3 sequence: CASGSQGVETQYF. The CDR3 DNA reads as TGTGCCAGCGGCTCCCAGGGGGTTGAGACCCAGTACTTC.

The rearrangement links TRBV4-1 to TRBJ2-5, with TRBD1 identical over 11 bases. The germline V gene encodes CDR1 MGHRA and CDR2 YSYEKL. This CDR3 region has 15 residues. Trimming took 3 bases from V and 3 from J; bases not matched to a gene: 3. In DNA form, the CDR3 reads TGCGCCAGCAGCCATCCGGGACAGGGGGAAGAGACCCAGTACTTC. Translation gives CASSHPGQGEETQYF.

As DNA, the CDR3 is TGTGCCAGCAGCGTTTGGGATGGGGGAAGCTCCTATAATTCACCCCTCCACTTT. Its translation: CASSVWDGGSSYNSPLHF. The V call is TRBV9, the J call TRBJ1-6; possibly TRBD1 for D (5 bases). This CDR3 comprises 18 residues. The germline V gene has CDR1 SGDLS and CDR2 YYNGEE. V shed 2 bases and J shed 0 bases, with 15 bases lying between them.

This CDR3 is CASSPLYRTRSYEQYF. The CDR3 DNA reads as TGTGCCAGCAGCCCCCTCTATAGGACTAGAAGCTACGAGCAGTACTTC. The chain is built from TRBV14 and TRBJ2-7; 7 bases match TRBD2. This CDR3 contains 16 residues. Germline-derived CDR1 and CDR2 are SGHDN and FVKESK. J was trimmed by 3 bases and V by 4 bases; bases with no gene match: 12. Drawing the rest from reference TRBV14 and TRBJ2-7, the complete variable domain is EAGVTQFPSHSVIEKGQTVTLRCDPISGHDNLYWYRRVMGKEIKFLLHFVKESKQDESGMPNNRFLAERTGGTYSTLKVQPAELEDSGVYFCASSPLYRTRSYEQYFGPGTRLTVT.

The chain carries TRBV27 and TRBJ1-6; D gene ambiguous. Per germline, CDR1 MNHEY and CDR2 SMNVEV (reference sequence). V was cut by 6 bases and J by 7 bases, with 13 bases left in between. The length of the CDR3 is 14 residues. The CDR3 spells CASRQNRPNSPLHF. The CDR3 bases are TGTGCCAGCAGGCAAAACCGGCCCAATTCACCCCTCCACTTT.

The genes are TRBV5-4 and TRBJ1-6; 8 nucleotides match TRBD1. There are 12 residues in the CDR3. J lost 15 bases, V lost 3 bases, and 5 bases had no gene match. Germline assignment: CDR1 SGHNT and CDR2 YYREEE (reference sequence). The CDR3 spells CASSWDRSHLHF. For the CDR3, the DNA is TGTGCCAGCAGCTGGGACAGGTCCCACCTCCACTTT.

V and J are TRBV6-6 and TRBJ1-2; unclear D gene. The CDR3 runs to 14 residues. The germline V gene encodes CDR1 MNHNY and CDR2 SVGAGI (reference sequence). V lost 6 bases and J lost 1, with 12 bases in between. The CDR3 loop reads CASRRGNDNYGYTF. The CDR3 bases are TGTGCCAGCAGGCGAGGGAATGATAACTATGGCTACACCTTC.

The CDR3 DNA follows: TGTGCCAGCAGGGGGTTGTGGCGGGGAGAGAACACTGAAGCTTTCTTT. This codes for CASRGLWRGENTEAFF. The V and J genes are TRBV28 and TRBJ1-1; D is uncertain. CDR1 and CDR2 (germline): MDHEN, SYDVKM. The CDR3 covers 16 residues. The ends were cut back, 6 bases at V and 1 base at J, with 18 bases in the middle.

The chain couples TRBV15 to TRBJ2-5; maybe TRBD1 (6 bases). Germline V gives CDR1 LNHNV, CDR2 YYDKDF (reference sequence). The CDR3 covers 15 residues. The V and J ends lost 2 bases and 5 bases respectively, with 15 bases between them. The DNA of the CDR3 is TGTGCCACCAGCAGAATGAAACAGGGCGGGGAGACCCAGTACTTC. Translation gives CATSRMKQGGETQYF.

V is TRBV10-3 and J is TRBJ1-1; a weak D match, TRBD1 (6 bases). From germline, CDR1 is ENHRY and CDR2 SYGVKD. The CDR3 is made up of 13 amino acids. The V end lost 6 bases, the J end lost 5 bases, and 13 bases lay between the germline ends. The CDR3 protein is CAISQGSTTEAFF. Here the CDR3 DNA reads TGTGCCATCAGCCAGGGGAGTACGACTGAAGCTTTCTTT.

CDR3 nucleotide sequence: TGTGCCAGCAGCTTGGACAGAGCGGAGACCCAGTACTTC. Translated, it gives CASSLDRAETQYF. The rearrangement joins TRBV5-6 to TRBJ2-5; D is ambiguous. The CDR3 runs to 13 residues. The V end lost 0 bases, the J end lost 5 bases, and 8 bases lay between the germline ends. Germline V gene data show CDR1 as SGHDT and CDR2 as YYEEEE.

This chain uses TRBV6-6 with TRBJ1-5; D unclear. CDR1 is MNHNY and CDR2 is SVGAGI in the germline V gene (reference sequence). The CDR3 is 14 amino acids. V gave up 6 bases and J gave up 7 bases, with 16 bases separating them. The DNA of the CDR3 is TGTGCCAGCAGGCTGCGGGAAAGTGGACAGCCCCAGCATTTT. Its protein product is CASRLRESGQPQHF.